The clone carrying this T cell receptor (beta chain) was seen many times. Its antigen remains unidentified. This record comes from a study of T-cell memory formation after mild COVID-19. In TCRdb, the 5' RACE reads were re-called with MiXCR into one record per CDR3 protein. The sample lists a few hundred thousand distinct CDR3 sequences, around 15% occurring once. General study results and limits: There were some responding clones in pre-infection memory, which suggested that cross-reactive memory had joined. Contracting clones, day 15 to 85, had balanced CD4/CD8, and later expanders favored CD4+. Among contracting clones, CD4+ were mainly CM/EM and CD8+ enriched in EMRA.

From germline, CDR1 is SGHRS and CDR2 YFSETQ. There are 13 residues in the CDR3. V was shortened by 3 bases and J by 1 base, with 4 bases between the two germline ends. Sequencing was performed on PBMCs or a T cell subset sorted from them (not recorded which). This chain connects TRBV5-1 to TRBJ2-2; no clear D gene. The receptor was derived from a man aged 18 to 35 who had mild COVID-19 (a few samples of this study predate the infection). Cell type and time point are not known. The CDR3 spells CASSWGNTGELFF. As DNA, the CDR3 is TGCGCCAGCAGCTGGGGGAACACCGGGGAGCTGTTTTTT. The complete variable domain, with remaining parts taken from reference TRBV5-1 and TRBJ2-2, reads KAGVTQTPRYLIKTRGQQVTLSCSPISGHRSVSWYQQTPGQGLQFLFEYFSETQRNKGNFPGRFSGRQFSNSRSEMNVSTLELGDSALYLCASSWGNTGELFFGEGSRLTVL.